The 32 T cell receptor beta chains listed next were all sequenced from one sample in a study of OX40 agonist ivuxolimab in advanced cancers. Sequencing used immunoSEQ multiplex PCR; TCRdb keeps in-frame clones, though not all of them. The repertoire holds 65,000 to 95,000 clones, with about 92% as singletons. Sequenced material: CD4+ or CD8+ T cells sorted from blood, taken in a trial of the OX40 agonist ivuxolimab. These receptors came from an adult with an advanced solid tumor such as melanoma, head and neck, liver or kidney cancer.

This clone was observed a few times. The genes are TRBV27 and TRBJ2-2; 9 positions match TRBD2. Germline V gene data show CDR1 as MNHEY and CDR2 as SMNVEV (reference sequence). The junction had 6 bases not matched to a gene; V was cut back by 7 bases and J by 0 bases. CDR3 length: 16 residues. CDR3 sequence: CASKTSGRANTGELFF. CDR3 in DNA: TGTGCCAGCAAGACTAGCGGCCGCGCGAACACCGGGGAGCTGTTTTTT.

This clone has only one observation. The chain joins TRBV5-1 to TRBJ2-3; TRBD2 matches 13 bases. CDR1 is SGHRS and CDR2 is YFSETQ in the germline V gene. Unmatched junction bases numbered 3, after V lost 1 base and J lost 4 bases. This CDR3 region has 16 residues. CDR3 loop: CASSLRTSGGSDTQYF. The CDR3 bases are TGCGCCAGCAGCTTGCGGACTAGCGGGGGCTCAGATACGCAGTATTTT.

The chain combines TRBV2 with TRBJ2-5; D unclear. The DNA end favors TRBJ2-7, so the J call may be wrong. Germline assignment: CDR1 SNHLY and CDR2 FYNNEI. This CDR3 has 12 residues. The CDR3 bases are TGTGCCAGCAACCTCATAACCTACGAGCAGTACTTC. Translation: CASNLITYEQYF.

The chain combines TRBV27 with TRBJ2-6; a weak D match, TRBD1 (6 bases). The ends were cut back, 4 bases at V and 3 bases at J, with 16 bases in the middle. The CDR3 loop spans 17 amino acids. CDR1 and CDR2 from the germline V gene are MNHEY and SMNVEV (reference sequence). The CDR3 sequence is CASSYAGARGGANVLTF. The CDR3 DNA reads TGTGCCAGCAGTTATGCAGGGGCGAGGGGTGGGGCCAACGTCCTGACTTTC.

CDR3 in DNA: TGTGCCAGCAGCTTAGTTGTCGGTGAGCAGTTCTTC. It encodes CASSLVVGEQFF. The chain recombines TRBV7-6 with TRBJ2-1; D is ambiguous. The CDR3 is 12 amino acids. Germline V gene sequence: CDR1 SGHVS, CDR2 FNYEAQ. V gave up 1 base and J gave up 9 bases, with 7 bases separating them.

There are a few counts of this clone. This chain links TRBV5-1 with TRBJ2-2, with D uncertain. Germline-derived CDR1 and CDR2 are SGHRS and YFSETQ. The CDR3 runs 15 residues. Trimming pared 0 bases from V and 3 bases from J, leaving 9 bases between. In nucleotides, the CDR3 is TGCGCCAGCAGCTTGGCAGGCAGAGACACCGGGGAGCTGTTTTTT. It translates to CASSLAGRDTGELFF.

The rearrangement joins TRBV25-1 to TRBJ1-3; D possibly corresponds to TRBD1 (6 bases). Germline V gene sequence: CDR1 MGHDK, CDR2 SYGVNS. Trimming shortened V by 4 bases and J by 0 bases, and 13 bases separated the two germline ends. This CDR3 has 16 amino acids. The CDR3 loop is CASSGGTPSSGNTIYF. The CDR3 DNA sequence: TGTGCCAGCAGTGGAGGGACACCTAGCTCTGGAAACACCATATATTTT.

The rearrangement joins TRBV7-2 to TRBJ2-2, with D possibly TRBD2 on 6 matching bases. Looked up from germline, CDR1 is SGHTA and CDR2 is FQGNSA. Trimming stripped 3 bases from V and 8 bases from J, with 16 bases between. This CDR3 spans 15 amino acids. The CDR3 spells CASSFSTEGTGELFF. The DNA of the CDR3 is TGTGCCAGCAGCTTCTCTACGGAGGGGACTGGGGAGCTGTTTTTT.

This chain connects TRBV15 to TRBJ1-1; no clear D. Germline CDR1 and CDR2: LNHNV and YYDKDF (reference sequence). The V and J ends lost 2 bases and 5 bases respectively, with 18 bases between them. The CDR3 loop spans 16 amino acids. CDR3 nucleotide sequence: TGTGCCACCAGCAGATCCTTCGGGCGTGGAGATACTGAAGCTTTCTTT. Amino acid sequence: CATSRSFGRGDTEAFF.

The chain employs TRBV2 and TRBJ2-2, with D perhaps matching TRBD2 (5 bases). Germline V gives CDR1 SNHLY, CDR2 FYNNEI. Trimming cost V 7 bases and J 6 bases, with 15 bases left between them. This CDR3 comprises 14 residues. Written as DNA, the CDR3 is TGTGCCAGCACCGAACGAGGGTACTCCGGGGAGCTGTTTTTT. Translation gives CASTERGYSGELFF.

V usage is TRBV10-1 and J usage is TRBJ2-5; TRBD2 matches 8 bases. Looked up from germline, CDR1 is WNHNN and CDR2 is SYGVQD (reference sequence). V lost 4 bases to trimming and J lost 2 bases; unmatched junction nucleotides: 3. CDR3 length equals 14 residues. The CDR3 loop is CASSGLASQETQYF. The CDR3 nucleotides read TGCGCCAGCAGTGGACTAGCGAGTCAAGAGACCCAGTACTTC.

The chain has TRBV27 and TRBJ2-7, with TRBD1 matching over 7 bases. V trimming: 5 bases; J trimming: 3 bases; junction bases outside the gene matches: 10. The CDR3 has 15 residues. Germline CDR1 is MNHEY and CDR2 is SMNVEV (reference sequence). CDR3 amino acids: CASSGSGTENYEQYF. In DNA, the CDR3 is TGTGCCAGCAGTGGGTCCGGGACAGAGAACTACGAGCAGTACTTC.

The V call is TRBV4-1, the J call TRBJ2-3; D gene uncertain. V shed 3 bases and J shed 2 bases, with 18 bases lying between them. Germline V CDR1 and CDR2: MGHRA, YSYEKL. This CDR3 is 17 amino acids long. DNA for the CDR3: TGCGCCAGCAGCCAGGGGTCGACATCGATCCCCACAGATACGCAGTATTTT. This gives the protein CASSQGSTSIPTDTQYF.

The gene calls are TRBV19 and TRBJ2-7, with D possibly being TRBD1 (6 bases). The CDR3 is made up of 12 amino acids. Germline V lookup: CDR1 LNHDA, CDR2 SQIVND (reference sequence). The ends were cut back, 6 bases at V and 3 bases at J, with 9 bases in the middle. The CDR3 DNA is TGTGCCAGTAGCCGGGACAACTACGAGCAGTACTTC. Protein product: CASSRDNYEQYF. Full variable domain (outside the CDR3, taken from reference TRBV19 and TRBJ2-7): DGGITQSPKYLFRKEGQNVTLSCEQNLNHDAMYWYRQDPGQGLRLIYYSQIVNDFQKGDIAEGYSVSREKKESFPLTVTSAQKNPTAFYLCASSRDNYEQYFGPGTRLTVT.

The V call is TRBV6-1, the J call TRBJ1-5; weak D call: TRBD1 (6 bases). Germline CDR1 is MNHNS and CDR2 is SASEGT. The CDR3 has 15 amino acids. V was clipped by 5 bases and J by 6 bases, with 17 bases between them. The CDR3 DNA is TGTGCCAGCAGTTTACAGGGCCAATTCAGTCAGCCCCAGCATTTT. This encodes CASSLQGQFSQPQHF.

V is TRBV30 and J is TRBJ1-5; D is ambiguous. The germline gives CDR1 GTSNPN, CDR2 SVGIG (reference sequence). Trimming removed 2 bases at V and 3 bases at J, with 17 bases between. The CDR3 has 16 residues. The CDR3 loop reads CAWSLNLGQFNQPQHF. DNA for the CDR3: TGTGCCTGGAGTTTAAATCTCGGGCAGTTCAATCAGCCCCAGCATTTT. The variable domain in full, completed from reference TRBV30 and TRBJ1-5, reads SQTIHQWPATLVQPVGSPLSLECTVEGTSNPNLYWYRQAAGRGLQLLFYSVGIGQISSEVPQNLSASRPQDRQFILSSKKLLLSDSGFYLCAWSLNLGQFNQPQHFGDGTRLSIL.

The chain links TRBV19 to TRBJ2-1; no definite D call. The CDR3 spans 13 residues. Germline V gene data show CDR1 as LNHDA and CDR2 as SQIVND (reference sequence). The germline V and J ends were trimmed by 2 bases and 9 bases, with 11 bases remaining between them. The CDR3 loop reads CASSINLDTEQFF. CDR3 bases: TGTGCCAGTAGTATAAATCTTGACACTGAGCAGTTCTTC.

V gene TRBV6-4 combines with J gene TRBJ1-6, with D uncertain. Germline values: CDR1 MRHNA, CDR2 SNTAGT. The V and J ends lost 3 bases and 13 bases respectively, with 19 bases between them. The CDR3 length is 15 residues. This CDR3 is CASSEEFGSGVPLHF. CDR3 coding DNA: TGTGCCAGCAGTGAAGAATTTGGCAGCGGAGTCCCCCTCCACTTT.

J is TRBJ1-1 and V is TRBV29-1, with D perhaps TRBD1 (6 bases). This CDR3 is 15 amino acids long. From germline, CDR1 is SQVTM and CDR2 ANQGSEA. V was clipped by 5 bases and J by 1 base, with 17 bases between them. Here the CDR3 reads CSVPPPGHSNTEAFF. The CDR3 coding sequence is TGCAGCGTTCCCCCTCCGGGACACTCGAACACTGAAGCTTTCTTT.

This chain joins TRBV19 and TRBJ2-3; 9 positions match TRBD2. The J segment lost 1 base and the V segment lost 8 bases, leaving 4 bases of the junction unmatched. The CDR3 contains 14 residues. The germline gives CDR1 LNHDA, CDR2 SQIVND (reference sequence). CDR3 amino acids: CASGKREGTDTQYF. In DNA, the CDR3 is TGTGCCAGTGGAAAGCGGGAGGGCACAGATACGCAGTATTTT. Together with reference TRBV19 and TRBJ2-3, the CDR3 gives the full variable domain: DGGITQSPKYLFRKEGQNVTLSCEQNLNHDAMYWYRQDPGQGLRLIYYSQIVNDFQKGDIAEGYSVSREKKESFPLTVTSAQKNPTAFYLCASGKREGTDTQYFGPGTRLTVL.

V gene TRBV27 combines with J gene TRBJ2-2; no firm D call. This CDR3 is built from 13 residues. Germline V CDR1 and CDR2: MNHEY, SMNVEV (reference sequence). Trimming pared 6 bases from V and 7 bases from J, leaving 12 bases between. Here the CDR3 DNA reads TGTGCCAGCAGCCCGGTAGGCTACGGGGAGCTGTTTTTT. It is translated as CASSPVGYGELFF.

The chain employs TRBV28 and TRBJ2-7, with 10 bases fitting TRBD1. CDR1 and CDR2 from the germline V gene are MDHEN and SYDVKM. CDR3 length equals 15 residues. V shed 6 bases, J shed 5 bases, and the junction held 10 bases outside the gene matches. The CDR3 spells CASSHTGTGANEQYF. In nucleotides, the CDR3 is TGTGCCAGCAGCCATACAGGGACAGGGGCGAACGAGCAGTACTTC.

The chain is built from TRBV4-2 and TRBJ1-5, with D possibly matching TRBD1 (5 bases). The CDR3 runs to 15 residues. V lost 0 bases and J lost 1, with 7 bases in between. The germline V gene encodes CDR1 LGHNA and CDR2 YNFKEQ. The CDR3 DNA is TGTGCCAGCAGCCAAGAAGGGGTGAGCAATCAGCCCCAGCATTTT. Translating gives CASSQEGVSNQPQHF.

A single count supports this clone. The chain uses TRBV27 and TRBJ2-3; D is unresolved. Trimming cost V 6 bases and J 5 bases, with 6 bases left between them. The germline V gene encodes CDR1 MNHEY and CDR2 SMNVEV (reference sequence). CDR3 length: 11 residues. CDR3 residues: CASRRVDTQYF. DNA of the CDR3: TGTGCCAGCAGACGGGTAGATACGCAGTATTTT.

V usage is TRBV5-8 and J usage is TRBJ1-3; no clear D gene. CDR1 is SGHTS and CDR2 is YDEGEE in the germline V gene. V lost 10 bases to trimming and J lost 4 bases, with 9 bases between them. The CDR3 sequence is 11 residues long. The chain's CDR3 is CADTSGNTIYF. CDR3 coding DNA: TGTGCCGACACATCGGGAAACACCATATATTTT. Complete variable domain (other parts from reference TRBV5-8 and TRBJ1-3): EAGVTQSPTHLIKTRGQQATLRCSPISGHTSVYWYQQALGLGLQFLLWYDEGEERNRGNFPPRFSGRQFPNYSSELNVNALELEDSALYLCADTSGNTIYFGEGSWLTVV.

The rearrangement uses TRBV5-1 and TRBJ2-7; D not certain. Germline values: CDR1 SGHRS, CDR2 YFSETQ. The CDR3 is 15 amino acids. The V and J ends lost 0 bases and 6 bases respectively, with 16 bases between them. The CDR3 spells CASSLDGTGYGEQYF. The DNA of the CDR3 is TGCGCCAGCAGCTTGGATGGAACGGGCTACGGCGAGCAGTACTTC.

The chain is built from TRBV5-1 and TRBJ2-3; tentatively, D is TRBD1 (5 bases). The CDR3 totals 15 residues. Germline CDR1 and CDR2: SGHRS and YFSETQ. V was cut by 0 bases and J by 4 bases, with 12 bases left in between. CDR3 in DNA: TGCGCCAGCAGCTTGGTAGGGGCAAGATCAGATACGCAGTATTTT. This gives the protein CASSLVGARSDTQYF.

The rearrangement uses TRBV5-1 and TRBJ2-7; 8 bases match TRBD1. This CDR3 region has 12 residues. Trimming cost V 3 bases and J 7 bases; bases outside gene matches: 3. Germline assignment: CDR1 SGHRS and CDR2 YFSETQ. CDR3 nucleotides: TGCGCCAGCAGCTCCGACAGGGGAGAGCAGTACTTC. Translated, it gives CASSSDRGEQYF.

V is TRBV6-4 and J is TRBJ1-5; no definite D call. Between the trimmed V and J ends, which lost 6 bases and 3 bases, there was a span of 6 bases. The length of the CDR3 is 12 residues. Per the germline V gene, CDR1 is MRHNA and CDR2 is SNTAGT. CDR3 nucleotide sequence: TGTGCCAGCAGACAGCACAATCAGCCCCAGCATTTT. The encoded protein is CASRQHNQPQHF.

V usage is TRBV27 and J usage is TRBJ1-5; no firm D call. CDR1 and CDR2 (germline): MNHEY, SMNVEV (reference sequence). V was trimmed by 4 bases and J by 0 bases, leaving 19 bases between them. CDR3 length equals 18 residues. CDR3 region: CASSSSQQGGYSNQPQHF. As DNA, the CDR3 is TGTGCCAGCAGTTCGTCCCAACAAGGAGGTTATAGCAATCAGCCCCAGCATTTT.

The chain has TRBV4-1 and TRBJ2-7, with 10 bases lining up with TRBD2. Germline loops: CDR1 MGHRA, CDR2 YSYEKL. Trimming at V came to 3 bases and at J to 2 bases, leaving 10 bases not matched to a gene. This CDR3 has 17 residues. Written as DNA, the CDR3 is TGCGCCAGCAGCCACCTCTTGGGGCTAGCGGGAGCCTACGAGCAGTACTTC. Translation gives CASSHLLGLAGAYEQYF.

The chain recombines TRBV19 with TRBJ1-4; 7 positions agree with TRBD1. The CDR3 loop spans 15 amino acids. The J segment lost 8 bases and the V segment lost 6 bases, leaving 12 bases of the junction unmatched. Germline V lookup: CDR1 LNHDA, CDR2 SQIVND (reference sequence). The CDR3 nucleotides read TGTGCCAGTAGAAGTGACAGGGCCGATAACGAAAAACTGTTTTTT. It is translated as CASRSDRADNEKLFF.